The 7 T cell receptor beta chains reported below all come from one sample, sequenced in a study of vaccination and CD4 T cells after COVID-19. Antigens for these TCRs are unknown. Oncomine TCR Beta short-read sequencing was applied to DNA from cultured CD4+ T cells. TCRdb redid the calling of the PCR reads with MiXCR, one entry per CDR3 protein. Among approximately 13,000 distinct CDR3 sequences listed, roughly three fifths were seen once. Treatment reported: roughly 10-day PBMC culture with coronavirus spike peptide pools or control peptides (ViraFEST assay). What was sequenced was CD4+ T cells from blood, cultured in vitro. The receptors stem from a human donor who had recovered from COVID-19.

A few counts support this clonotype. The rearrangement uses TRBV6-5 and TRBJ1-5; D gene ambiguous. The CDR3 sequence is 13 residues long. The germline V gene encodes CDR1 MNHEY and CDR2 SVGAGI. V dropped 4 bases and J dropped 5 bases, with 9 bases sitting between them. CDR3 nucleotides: TGTGCCAGCAGTTCCCAAAGGGATCAGCCCCAGCATTTT. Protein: CASSSQRDQPQHF.

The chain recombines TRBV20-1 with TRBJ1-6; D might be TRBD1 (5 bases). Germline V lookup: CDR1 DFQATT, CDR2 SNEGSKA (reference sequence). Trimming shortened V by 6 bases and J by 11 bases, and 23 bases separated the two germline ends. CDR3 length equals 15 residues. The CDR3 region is CSATRDSREGAPLHF. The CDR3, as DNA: TGCAGTGCAACTCGTGACAGCCGTGAGGGCGCACCCCTCCACTTT.

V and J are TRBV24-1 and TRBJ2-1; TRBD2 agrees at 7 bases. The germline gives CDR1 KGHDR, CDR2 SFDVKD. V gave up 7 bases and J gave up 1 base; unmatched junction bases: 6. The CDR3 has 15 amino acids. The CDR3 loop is CATRGASGSYNEQFF. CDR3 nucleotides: TGTGCCACCAGGGGAGCTAGCGGATCCTACAATGAGCAGTTCTTC.

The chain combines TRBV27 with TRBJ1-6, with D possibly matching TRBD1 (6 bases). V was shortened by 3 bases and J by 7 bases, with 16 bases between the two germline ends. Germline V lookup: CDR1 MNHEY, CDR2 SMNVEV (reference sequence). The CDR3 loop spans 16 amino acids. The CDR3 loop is CASSFLGGRGNSPLHF. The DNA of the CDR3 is TGTGCCAGCAGTTTTTTAGGGGGGCGCGGGAATTCACCCCTCCACTTT.

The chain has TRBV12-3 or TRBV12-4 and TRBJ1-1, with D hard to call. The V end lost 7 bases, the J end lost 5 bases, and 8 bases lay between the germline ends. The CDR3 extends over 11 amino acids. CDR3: CASTGGTEAFF. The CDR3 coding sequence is TGTGCCAGCACCGGAGGGACTGAAGCTTTCTTT.

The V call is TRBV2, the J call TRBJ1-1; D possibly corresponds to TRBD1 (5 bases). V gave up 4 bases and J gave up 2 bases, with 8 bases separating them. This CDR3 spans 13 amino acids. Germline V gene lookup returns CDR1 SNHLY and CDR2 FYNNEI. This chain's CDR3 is CASSAQVNTEAFF. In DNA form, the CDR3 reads TGTGCCAGCAGTGCACAGGTTAACACTGAAGCTTTCTTT.

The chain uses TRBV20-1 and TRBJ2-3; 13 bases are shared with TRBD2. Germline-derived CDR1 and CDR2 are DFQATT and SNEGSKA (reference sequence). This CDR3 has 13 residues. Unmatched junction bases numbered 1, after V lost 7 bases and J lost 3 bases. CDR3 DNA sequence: TGCAGTGTGACTAGCGGGAGGACAGATACGCAGTATTTT. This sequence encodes CSVTSGRTDTQYF.